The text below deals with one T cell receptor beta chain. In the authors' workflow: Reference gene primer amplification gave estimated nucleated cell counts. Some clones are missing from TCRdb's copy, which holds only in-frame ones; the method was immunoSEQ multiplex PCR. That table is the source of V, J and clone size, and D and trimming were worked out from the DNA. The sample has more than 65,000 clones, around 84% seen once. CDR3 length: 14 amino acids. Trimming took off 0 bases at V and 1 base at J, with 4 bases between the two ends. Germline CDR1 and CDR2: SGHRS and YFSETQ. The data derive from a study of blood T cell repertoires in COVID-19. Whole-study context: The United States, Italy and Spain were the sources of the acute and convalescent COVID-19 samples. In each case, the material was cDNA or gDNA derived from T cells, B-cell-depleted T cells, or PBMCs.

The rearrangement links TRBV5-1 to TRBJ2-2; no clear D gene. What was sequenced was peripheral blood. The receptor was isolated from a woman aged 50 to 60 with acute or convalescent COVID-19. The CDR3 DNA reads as TGCGCCAGCAGCTTGGGACAGAACACCGGGGAGCTGTTTTTT. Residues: CASSLGQNTGELFF.